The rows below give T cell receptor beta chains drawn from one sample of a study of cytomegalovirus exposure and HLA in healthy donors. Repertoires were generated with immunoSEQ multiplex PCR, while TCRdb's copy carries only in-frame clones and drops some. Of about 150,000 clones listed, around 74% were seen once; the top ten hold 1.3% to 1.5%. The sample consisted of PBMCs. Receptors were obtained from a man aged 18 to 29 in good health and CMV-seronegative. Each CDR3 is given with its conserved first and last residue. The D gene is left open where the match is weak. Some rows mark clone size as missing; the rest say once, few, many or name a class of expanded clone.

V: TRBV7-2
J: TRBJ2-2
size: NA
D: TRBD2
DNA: TGTGCCAGCAGCTGGATTAGCGGGAGATACACCGGGGAGCTGTTTTTT
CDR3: CASSWISGRYTGELFF

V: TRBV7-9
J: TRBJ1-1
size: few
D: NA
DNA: TGTGCCAGCAGCTCTACTGCGCACGAGGCTTTCTTT
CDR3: CASSSTAHEAFF

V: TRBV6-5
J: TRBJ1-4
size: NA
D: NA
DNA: TGTGCCAGCAGCCGCTCCGTGGGGCACGAACTGTTTTTT
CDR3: CASSRSVGHELFF

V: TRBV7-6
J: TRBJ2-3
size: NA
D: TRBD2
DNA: TGTGCCAGCAGCTCTACAACGGGACTAGCGGGGGATACGCAGTATTTT
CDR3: CASSSTTGLAGDTQYF

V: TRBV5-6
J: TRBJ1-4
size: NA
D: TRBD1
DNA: TGTGCCAGCAGCCCTGTGGGGACAGGGGACGAAAAACTGTTTTTT
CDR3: CASSPVGTGDEKLFF

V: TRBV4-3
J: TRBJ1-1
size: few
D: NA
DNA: TGCGCCAGCAGCCAAGATCGGGAGGGGGGGACTGAAGCTTTCTTT
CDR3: CASSQDREGGTEAFF

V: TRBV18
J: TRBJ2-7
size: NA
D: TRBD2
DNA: TGTGCCAGCTCATCGGGTGGACTAGCGGGAGACGAGCAGTACTTC
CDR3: CASSSGGLAGDEQYF

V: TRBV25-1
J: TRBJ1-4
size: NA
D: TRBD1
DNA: TGTGCCAGCAGTGAATTCACGACCGGACAGGGTTGGGAAAAACTGTTTTTT
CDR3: CASSEFTTGQGWEKLFF

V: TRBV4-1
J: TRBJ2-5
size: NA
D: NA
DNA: TGCGCCAGCAGCCAAGCGGAGGGCCGGGAGACCCAGTACTTC
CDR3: CASSQAEGRETQYF

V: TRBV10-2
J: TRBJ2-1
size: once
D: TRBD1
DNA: TGCGCCAGCAGAGAGGTGGACAGGGGGCAGTGGGAGCAGTTCTTC
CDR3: CASREVDRGQWEQFF

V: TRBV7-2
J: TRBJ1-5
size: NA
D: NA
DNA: TGTGCCAGCAGCTTAGATGGCTTGGGGCCCCGGCATTTT
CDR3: CASSLDGLGPRHF

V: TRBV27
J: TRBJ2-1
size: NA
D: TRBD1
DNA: TGTGCCAGCTCTCAACAGGGGGAGCTCTCCTACAATGAGCAGTTCTTC
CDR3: CASSQQGELSYNEQFF

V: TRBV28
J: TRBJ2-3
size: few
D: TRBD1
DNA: TGTGCCAGCAGCCCCGGGACAGCCCTTAAATATTTT
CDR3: CASSPGTALKYF

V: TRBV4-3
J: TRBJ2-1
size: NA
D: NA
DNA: TGCGCCAGCAGCCAAGAGGGAACTGGGTTTGAGGGCCTCAATGAGCAGTTCTTC
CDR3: CASSQEGTGFEGLNEQFF

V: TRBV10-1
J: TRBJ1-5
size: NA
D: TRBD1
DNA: TGCGCCAGCAGTGAGCAAACAGGGGGTGATCAGCCCCAGCATTTT
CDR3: CASSEQTGGDQPQHF

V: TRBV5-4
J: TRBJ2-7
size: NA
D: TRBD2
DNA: TGTGCCAGCAACTCAGAACTAGCGGGAGAAGGCGAGCAGTACTTC
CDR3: CASNSELAGEGEQYF

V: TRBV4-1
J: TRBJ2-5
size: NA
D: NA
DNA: TGCGCCAGCAGCCCTGGTCCCGGGGAGACCCAGTACTTC
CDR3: CASSPGPGETQYF

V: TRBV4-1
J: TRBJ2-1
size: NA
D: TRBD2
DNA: TGCGCCAGCAGCGACCGGGAGGCGGCATACAGCGAGCAGTTCTTC
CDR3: CASSDREAAYSEQFF

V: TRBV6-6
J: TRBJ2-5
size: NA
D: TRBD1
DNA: TGTGCCAGCACCGACAGGGGAGGTCGAGAGACCCAGTACTTC
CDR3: CASTDRGGRETQYF

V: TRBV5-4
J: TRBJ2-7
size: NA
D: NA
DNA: TGTGCCAGCAGCATTCCAGGGGACGAGCAGTACTTC
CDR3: CASSIPGDEQYF

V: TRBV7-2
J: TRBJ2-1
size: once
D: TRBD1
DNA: TGTGCCAGCAGCTTAGGGGGACAGGGGGTCAATGAGCAGTTCTTC
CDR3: CASSLGGQGVNEQFF

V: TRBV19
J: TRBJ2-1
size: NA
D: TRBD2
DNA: TGTGCCAGTAGTACCAATAGCGGGACTAACAATGAGCAGTTCTTC
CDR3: CASSTNSGTNNEQFF

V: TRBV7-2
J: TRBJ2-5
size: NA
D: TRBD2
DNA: TGTGCCAGCAGCTTTCGAGCGGGGAGGGGTCAAGAGACCCAGTACTTC
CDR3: CASSFRAGRGQETQYF

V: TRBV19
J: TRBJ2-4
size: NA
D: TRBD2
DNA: TGTGCCAGTAGTAGAACGGGACTAGCAGGAAACATTCAGTACTTC
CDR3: CASSRTGLAGNIQYF

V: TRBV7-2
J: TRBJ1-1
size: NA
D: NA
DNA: TGTGCCAGCAGCCCGTTAAGAGCGGTAACTGAAGCTTTCTTT
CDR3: CASSPLRAVTEAFF

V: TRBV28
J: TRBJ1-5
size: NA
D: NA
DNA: TGTGCCAGCAGTCTAGGGCTGGGAGCAGTCCCCCAGCATTTT
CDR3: CASSLGLGAVPQHF

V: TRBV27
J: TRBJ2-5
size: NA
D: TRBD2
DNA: TGTGCCAGCAGCCCCTGGCGGGGGGGAGAGACCCAGTACTTC
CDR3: CASSPWRGGETQYF

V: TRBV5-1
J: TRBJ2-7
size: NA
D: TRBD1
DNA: TGCGCCAGCAGCCCCTGGGACAGAGTATACGAGCAGTACTTC
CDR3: CASSPWDRVYEQYF

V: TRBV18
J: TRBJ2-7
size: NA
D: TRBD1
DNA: TGTGCCAGCTCACCACGGGACAGTTCCGTTGGCGAGCAGTACTTC
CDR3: CASSPRDSSVGEQYF

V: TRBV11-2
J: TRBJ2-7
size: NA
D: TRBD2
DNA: TGTGCCAGCGGCCAGACTAGCGGGCGCTCCTACGAGCAGTACTTC
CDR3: CASGQTSGRSYEQYF

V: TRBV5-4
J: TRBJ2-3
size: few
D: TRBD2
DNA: TGTGCCAGCAGCTTCCCCGGGCGGGGGGCGGCAGATACGCAGTATTTT
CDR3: CASSFPGRGAADTQYF

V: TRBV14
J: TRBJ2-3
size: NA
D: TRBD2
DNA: TGTGCCAGCAGCCGACTAGCGGGAGTAGGAGATACGCAGTATTTT
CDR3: CASSRLAGVGDTQYF

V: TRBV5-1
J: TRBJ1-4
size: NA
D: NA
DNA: TGCGCCAGCAGCCCCGGGGTGGTAGTTGAAGATGAAAAACTGTTTTTT
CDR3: CASSPGVVVEDEKLFF

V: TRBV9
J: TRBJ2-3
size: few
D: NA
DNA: TGTGCCAGCAGCGTCCGCCCGGAGACTAGCACAGATACGCAGTATTTT
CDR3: CASSVRPETSTDTQYF

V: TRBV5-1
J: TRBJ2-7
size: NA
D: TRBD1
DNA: TGCGCCAGCAGCTTGGGGACAGGGGGCCACGAGCAGTACTTC
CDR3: CASSLGTGGHEQYF